This paragraph covers one T cell receptor beta chain sequence. Its specific antigen is unknown. No qualities accompany the bases; no much larger clone lies one base away. This sample was included in a study of blood T cells in healthy people across ages (dated by TCRdb to the mid-2010s). About the investigation overall: In model experiments, template switching captured roughly one uniquely barcoded TCR beta cDNA molecule for every two T cells. Using deep sequencing normalized with unique cDNA molecular identifiers, the study measured how TCR beta repertoire diversity changes with age. Four age groups were formed from the donors: young (average 16 years), middle-aged (more than 35), aged (approximately 60) and long-lived (around 82). For two donors (one aged 18 to 30 and one aged 80 or older), the study analyzed two additional independent replicas of 1 million unique cDNA reads from the same blood draw.

The approximately 39 donors, aged roughly 6 to 95 years, were systemically healthy Caucasian individuals from Russia. Each donor gave around 9.9 milliliters of peripheral blood, collected into EDTA-treated Vacutainer tubes. Ficoll-Paque density-gradient centrifugation was used to isolate PBMCs, with at least 6 million per sample. Trizol reagent was used to extract total RNA from the PBMCs, yielding at least 5 micrograms per sample. The percentages of naive CD45RAhigh/CD27high T cells were determined by flow cytometry on a PBMC aliquot from every donor. V and J are truncated by 4 bases and 6 bases respectively, leaving an intervening sequence of 16 bases. The germline V gene provides CDR1 MGHRA and CDR2 YSYEKL. CDR3 length: 15 amino acids, cysteine to phenylalanine. Just CDR3 DNA is preserved here, 45 bases in frame from base 1. The paper as a whole reports these results and caveats: Because donor CMV infection status was unknown, age-related changes in expanded clonotypes were potentially confounded. Compared with the aged group, the long-lived group had more naive CD4+ T cells, fewer expanded clones and increased TCR diversity, suggesting age selection. Estimates of total diversity based on one million sequenced T cells were regarded as lower bounds and as underestimates. Observed TCR beta diversity per million T cells fell roughly linearly with age, and a significant reduction was already apparent by age approximately 41. Conclusive comparison of naive and antigen-experienced compartments was prevented by the profiling of bulk unsorted PBMCs. A strong correlation was found between observed TCR beta diversity and the percentage of naive T cells measured by flow cytometry.

Libraries were built with 5' RACE. Sequencing used an Illumina HiSeq 2500. The second PCR ran for about 7 to 11 cycles and used a J-beta primer mix along with a sample-barcoded 5' primer. A template-switch 5' adaptor carrying 12 random nucleotides introduced a unique molecular identifier onto each TCR beta cDNA molecule. Each sample yielded at least 2.5 million CDR3-containing paired-end reads. All of the RNA was converted into first-strand cDNA using the Mint cDNA synthesis kit, with a TRBC-specific oligonucleotide serving as the primer. After uracil-DNA glycosylase treatment, a first 18-cycle PCR used universal primers M1SS and BC2_uni_R on all cDNA. Processing in the source paper ran as follows. Each sample was normalized by randomly selecting 1 million high-quality reads, each carrying a distinct molecular identifier. Instead of being binned into consensus sequences, reads that shared molecular identifiers were thrown out. MiTCR, run with a Q25 quality threshold and the strictest error-elimination algorithm, handled CDR3 identification, clonotype clustering and error correction. A nonparametric unseen species model with Euler transformation was used to estimate a lower bound on total TCR beta diversity. TCRdb's own reprocessing of the public reads used fastp at Q25 and MiXCR and kept productive beta chains. Every distinct CDR3 protein forms one entry, paired with its most common genes and DNA. None of the V and J calls come from the authors' own analysis; TCRdb made them. The sample includes more than 900,000 distinct CDR3 sequences, with roughly a quarter observed a single time. 0.75% of the sample is held by the ten biggest clonotypes.

The data were also submitted as part of a second study, on T cells of mothers and their children. Drawing on the second study: Nine systemically healthy Caucasian individuals served as donors, namely three mothers together with their six children. cDNA synthesis used all of the extracted RNA, with around 1.5 ug of RNA in each 15 ul reaction. In the second PCR, the M1S primer introduced both the sample barcodes and 2-4 random nucleotides. More than 9 million TCR beta CDR3 reads were obtained from each mother, and approximately 3 million reads were obtained from each child. In both related and unrelated pairs, thymic selection shapes the output of TCR recombination in a similar way, with inherited differences having only a minor effect. Normalized repertoire overlap in related mother-child pairs was always slightly higher than in unrelated mother-child pairs, but the difference was never significant. With a sensitivity of approximately 100 clones per million clonotypes, no persistent microchimeric T cell clones were detected. The study used deep NGS to compare TCR beta repertoires of mothers and children, seeking features distinguishing related mother-child pairs from unrelated individuals. Mothers averaged roughly 36 +/- 4 years of age and children averaged about 12 +/- 4 years. After adapter ligation was performed with NEBNext reagents, the libraries were sequenced on an Illumina HiSeq 2000 with 100+100 nt paired-end reads. To avoid cross-contamination, the mother libraries and the child libraries were prepared a month apart and sequenced in separate runs. Between roughly 500,000 and 2,100,000 distinct TCR beta clonotypes were identified per donor. Naive TCR beta clonotypes were estimated from low-frequency clonotypes matched to each donor's FACS-determined naive share, without sorting.

This receptor was taken from a girl aged 2 to 10 in good health. The receptor chain draws on TRBV4-1 and TRBJ1-5; 5 matching bases give a weak D call of TRBD1. The specimen was blood. The DNA is TGCGCCAGCAGCCCCCTTCTCCAGGGAGCTCAGCCCCAGCATTTT. Its coded protein is CASSPLLQGAQPQHF.